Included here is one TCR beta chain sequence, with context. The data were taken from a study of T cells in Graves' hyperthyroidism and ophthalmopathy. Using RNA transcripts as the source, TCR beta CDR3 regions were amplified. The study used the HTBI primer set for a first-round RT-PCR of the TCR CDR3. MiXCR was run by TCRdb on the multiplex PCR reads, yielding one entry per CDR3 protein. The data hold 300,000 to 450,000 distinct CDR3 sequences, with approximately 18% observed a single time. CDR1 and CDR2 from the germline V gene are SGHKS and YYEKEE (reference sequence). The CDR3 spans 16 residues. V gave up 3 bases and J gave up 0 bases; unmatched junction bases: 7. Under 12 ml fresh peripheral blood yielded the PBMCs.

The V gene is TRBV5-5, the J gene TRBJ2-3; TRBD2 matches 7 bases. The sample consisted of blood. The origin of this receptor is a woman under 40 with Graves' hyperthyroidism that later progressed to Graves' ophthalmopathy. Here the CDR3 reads CASSSGAGLSTDTQYF. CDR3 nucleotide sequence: TGTGCCAGCAGCTCCGGAGCGGGGCTTAGCACAGATACGCAGTATTTT.